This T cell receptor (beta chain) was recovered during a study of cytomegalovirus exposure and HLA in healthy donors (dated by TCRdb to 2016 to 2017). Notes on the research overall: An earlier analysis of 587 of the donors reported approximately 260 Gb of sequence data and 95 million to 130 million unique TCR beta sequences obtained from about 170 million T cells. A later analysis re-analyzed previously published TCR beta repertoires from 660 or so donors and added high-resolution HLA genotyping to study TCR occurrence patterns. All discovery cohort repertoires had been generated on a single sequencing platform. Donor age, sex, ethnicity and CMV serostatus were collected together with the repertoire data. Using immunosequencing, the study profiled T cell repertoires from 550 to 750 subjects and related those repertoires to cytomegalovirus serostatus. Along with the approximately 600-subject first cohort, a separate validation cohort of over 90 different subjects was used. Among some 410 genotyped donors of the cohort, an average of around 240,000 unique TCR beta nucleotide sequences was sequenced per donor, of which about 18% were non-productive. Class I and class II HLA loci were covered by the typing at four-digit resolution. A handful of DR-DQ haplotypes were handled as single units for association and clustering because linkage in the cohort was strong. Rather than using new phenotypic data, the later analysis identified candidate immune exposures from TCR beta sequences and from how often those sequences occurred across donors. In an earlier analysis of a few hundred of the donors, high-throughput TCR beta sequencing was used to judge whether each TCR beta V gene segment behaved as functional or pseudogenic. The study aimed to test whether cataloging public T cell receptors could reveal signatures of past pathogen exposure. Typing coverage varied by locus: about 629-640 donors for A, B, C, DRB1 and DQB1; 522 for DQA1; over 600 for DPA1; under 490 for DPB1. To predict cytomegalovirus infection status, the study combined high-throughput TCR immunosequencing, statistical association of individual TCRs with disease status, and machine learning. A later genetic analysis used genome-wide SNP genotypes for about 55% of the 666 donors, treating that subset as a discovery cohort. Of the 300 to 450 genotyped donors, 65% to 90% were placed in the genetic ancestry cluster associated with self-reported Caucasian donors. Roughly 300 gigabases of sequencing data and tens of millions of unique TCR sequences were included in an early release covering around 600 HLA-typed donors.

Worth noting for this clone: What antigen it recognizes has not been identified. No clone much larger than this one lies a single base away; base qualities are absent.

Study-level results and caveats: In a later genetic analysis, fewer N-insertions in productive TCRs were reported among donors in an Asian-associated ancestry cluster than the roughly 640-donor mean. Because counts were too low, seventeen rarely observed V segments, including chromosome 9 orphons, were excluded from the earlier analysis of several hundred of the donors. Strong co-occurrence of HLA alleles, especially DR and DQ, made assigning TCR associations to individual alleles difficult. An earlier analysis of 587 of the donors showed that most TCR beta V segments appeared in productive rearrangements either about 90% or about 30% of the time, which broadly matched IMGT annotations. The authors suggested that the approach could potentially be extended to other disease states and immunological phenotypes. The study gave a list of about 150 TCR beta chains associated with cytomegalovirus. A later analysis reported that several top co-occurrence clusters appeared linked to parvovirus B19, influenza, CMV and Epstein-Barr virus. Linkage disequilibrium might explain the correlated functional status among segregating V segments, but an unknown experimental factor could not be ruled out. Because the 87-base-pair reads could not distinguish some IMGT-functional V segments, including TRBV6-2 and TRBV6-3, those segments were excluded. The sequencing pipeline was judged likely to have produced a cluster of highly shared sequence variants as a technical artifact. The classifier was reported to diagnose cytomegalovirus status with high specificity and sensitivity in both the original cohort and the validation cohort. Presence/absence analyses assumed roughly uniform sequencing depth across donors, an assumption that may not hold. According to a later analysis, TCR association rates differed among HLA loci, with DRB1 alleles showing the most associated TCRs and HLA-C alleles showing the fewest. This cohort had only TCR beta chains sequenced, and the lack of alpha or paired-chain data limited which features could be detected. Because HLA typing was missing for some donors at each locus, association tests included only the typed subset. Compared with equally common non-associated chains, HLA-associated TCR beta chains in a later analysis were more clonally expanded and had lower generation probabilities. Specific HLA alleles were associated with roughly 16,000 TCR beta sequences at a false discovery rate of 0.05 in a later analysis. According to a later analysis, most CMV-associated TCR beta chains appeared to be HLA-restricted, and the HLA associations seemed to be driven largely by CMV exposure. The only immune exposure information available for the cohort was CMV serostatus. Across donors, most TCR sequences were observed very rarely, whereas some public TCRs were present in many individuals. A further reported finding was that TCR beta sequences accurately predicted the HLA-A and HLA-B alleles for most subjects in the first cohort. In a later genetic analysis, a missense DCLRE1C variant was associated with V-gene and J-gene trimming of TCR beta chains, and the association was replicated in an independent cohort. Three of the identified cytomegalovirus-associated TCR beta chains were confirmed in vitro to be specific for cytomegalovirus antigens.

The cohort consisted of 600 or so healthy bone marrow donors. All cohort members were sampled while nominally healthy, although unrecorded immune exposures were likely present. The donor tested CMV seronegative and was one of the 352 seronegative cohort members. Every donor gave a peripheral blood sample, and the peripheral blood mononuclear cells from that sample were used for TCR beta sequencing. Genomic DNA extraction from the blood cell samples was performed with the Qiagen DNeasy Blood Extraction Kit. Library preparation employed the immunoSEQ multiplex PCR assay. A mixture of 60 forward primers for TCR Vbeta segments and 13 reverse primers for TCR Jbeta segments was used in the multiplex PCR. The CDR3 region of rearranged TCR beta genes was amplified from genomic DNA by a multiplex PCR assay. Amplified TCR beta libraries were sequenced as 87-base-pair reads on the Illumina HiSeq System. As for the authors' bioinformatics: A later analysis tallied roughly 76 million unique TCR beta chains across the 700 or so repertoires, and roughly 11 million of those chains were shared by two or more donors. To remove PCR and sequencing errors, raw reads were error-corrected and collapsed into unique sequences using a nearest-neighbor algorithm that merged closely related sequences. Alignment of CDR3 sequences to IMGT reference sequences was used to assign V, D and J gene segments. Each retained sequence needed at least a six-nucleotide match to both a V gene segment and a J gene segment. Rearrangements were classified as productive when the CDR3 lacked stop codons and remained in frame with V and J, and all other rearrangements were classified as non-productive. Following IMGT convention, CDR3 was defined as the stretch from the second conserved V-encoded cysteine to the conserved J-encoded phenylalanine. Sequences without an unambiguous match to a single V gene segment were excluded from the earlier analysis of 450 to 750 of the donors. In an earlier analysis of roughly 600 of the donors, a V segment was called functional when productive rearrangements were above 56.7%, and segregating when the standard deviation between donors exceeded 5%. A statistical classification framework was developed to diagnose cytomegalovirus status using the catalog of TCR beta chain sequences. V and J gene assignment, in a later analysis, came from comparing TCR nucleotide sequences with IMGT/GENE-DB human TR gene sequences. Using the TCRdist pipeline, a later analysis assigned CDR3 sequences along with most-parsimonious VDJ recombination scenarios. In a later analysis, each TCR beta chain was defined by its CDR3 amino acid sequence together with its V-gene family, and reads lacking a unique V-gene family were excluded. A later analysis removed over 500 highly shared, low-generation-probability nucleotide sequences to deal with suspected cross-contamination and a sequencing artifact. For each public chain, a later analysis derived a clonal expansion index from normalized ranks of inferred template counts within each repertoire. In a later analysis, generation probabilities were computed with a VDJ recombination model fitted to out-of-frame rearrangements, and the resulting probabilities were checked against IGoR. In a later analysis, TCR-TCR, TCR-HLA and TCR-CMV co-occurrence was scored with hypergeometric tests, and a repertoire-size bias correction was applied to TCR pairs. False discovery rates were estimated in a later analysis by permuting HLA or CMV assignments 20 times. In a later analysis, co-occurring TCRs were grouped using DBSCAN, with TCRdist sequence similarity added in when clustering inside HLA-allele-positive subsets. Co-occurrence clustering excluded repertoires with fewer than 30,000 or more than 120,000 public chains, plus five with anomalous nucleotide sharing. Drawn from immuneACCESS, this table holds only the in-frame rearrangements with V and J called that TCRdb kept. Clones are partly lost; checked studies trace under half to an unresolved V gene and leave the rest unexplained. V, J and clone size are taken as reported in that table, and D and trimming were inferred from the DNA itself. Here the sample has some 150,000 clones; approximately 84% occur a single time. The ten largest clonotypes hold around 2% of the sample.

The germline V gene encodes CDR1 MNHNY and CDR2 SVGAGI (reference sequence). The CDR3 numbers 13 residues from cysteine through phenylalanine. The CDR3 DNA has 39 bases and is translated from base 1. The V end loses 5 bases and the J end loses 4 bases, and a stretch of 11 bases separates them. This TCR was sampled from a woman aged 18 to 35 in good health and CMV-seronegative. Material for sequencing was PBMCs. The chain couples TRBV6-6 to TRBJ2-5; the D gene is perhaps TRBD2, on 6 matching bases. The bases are TGTGCCAGCAGTCCCGGGACTGTAGAGACCCAGTACTTC. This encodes CASSPGTVETQYF.